This TCR beta chain emerged from a study of neoadjuvant anti-PD-1 for oral cavity cancer. There are 12 residues in the CDR3. V was clipped by 6 bases and J by 4 bases; unmatched bases: 1. Germline CDR1 and CDR2: SNHLY and FYNNEI. Assay used: immunoSEQ multiplex PCR; TCRdb lists only in-frame clones, some missing. The data show around 81,000 clones, more than 80% seen once. The chain couples TRBV2 to TRBJ2-3; 7 bases fit TRBD1. This material consisted of PBMCs, taken before nivolumab (anti-PD-1) treatment. The sequence came from a person between 35 and 79 years old with oral cavity squamous cell carcinoma. CDR3 region: CASRTGSDTQYF. Written as DNA, the CDR3 is TGTGCCAGCAGGACAGGGTCAGATACGCAGTATTTT.